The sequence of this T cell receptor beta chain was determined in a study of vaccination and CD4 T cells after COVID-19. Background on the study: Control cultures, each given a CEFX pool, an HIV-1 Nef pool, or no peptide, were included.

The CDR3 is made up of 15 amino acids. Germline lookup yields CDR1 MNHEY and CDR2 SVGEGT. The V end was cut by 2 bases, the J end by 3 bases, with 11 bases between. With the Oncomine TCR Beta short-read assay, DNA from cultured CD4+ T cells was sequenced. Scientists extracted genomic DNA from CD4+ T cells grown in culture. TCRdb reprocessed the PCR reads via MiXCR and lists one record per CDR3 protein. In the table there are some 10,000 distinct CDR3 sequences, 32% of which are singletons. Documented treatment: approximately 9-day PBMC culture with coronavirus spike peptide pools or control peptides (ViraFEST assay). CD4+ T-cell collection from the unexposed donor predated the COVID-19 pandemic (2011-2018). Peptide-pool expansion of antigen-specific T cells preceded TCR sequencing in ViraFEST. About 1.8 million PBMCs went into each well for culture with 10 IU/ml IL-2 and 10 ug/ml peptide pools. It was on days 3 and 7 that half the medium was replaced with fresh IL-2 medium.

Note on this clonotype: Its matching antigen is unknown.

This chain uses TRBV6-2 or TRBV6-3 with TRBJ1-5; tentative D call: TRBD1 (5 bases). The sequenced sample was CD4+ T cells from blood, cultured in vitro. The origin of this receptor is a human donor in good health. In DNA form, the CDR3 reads TGTGCCAGCAGTTACGGTCGACAGCCCAATCAGCCCCAGCATTTT. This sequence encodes CASSYGRQPNQPQHF.